This T cell receptor (beta chain) was sequenced during a study of spatial heterogeneity in lung cancer. Time point of the sample: sample taken at primary tumor resection. Sequencing of whole RNA from tumor, nontumor lung or frozen PBMC involved no sorting. TCRdb used MiXCR to reprocess the 5' RACE reads, holding one entry per CDR3 protein. Of roughly 60,000 distinct CDR3 sequences in the sample, 8% to 9% were seen once. CDR3 length: 17 residues. CDR1 and CDR2 (germline): MNHEY, SMNVEV (reference sequence). The trim removed 0 bases at V and 4 bases at J, leaving 6 bases unmatched. The table lists this clonotype with many counts.

This TCR was recovered from a female donor with early-stage non-small cell lung cancer. The sequencing used PBMCs, collected at surgery. The V gene is TRBV27, the J gene TRBJ2-3; 11 bases line up with TRBD2. CDR3 amino acids: CASSLSVAGGPPDTQYF. In DNA, the CDR3 is TGTGCCAGCAGTTTATCCGTAGCGGGGGGGCCCCCAGATACGCAGTATTTT.